These T cell receptor beta chains were read from a single sample in a study of T cell changes during pregnancy in multiple sclerosis. Measured with immunoSEQ multiplex PCR; TCRdb has only the in-frame clones, and not every one. The table records some 60,000 clones, about 94% of them present only once. The material sequenced was CD4+ T cells from peripheral blood mononuclear cells, taken before pregnancy. These receptor sequences come from a female donor with multiple sclerosis, enrolled in a pregnancy study. The CDR3 runs from the conserved cysteine through the conserved F or W. A D gene is named only where the DNA matches it firmly. The listing skips clone size in some rows; elsewhere it reads once, few, many or a size class.

clone size: -; D gene: -; V gene: TRBV6-6; J gene: TRBJ2-1; CDR3 DNA: TGTGCCAGCAGTTACTCGCCTAGCATAAATGAGCAGTTCTTC; CDR3 protein: CASSYSPSINEQFF
clone size: -; D gene: TRBD2; V gene: TRBV28; J gene: TRBJ2-1; CDR3 DNA: TGTGCCAGCACATCTAGCGGGGCCCCCCAATCCTACAATGAGCAGTTCTTC; CDR3 protein: CASTSSGAPQSYNEQFF
clone size: -; D gene: -; V gene: TRBV6-1; J gene: TRBJ1-1; CDR3 DNA: TGTGCCAGTAGGGAAACAGGGAACACTGAAGCTTTCTTT; CDR3 protein: CASRETGNTEAFF
clone size: -; D gene: TRBD1; V gene: TRBV7-2; J gene: TRBJ1-1; CDR3 DNA: TGTGCCAGCAGCCCCGGGACAGGGTTCAACTTGAACACTGAAGCTTTCTTT; CDR3 protein: CASSPGTGFNLNTEAFF
clone size: -; D gene: TRBD2; V gene: TRBV10-3; J gene: TRBJ2-3; CDR3 DNA: TGTGCCATCAGTGGGCTAAGCGGGACGGATACGCAGTATTTT; CDR3 protein: CAISGLSGTDTQYF
clone size: -; D gene: -; V gene: TRBV7-2; J gene: TRBJ1-4; CDR3 DNA: TGTGCCAGCAGCTTTGTTCGGGGAACTAATGAAAAACTGTTTTTT; CDR3 protein: CASSFVRGTNEKLFF
clone size: -; D gene: -; V gene: TRBV7-9; J gene: TRBJ2-3; CDR3 DNA: TGTGCCAGCAGCGGAGTATCAGATACGCAGTATTTT; CDR3 protein: CASSGVSDTQYF
clone size: -; D gene: -; V gene: TRBV4-2; J gene: TRBJ2-2; CDR3 DNA: TGTGCCAGCGGCGCGAGACCCGCCGAGGCCGGGGAGCTGTTTTTT; CDR3 protein: CASGARPAEAGELFF
clone size: -; D gene: TRBD1; V gene: TRBV27; J gene: TRBJ2-1; CDR3 DNA: TGTGCCAGCAGTTCCCGATCCGGGACAGCCGTGAGATTCTCCTACAATGAGCAGTTCTTC; CDR3 protein: CASSSRSGTAVRFSYNEQFF
clone size: -; D gene: -; V gene: TRBV19; J gene: TRBJ2-3; CDR3 DNA: TGTGCCAGTAGTAGGAAGGCCCTAGTGTCAGATACGCAGTATTTT; CDR3 protein: CASSRKALVSDTQYF
clone size: -; D gene: TRBD1; V gene: TRBV5-1; J gene: TRBJ2-1; CDR3 DNA: TGCGCCAGCAGCCATGGCGGGCGGGGACAGGGCAATGAGCAGTTCTTC; CDR3 protein: CASSHGGRGQGNEQFF
clone size: -; D gene: TRBD2; V gene: TRBV5-6; J gene: TRBJ2-1; CDR3 DNA: TGTGCCAGCAGCCCGGGACTAGCGGATTCCTACAATGAGCAGTTCTTC; CDR3 protein: CASSPGLADSYNEQFF
clone size: -; D gene: TRBD2; V gene: TRBV5-1; J gene: TRBJ2-1; CDR3 DNA: TGCGCCAGCCGAAGCCTAGGTAGCGGGATAAGAAATGAGCAGTTCTTC; CDR3 protein: CASRSLGSGIRNEQFF
clone size: -; D gene: -; V gene: TRBV5-5; J gene: TRBJ1-5; CDR3 DNA: TGTGCCAGCAGCTTGACAGGGACTATGCAGCCCCAGCATTTT; CDR3 protein: CASSLTGTMQPQHF
clone size: -; D gene: -; V gene: TRBV7-9; J gene: TRBJ1-1; CDR3 DNA: TGTGCCAGCAGCTTAGCGACAGCTAACACTGAAGCTTTCTTT; CDR3 protein: CASSLATANTEAFF
clone size: -; D gene: TRBD1; V gene: TRBV19; J gene: TRBJ1-2; CDR3 DNA: TGTGCCAGTACCCTGGAGGACAGGATTTTAGGTGGCTACACCTTC; CDR3 protein: CASTLEDRILGGYTF
clone size: -; D gene: -; V gene: TRBV7-9; J gene: TRBJ2-5; CDR3 DNA: TGTGCCAGCAGCTCTAGCCGCGACCAAGAGACCCAGTACTTC; CDR3 protein: CASSSSRDQETQYF
clone size: once; D gene: -; V gene: TRBV5-4; J gene: TRBJ2-2; CDR3 DNA: TGTGCCAGCAGCTTGGATCGGGGACACGAATCGAACACCGGGGAGCTGTTTTTT; CDR3 protein: CASSLDRGHESNTGELFF
clone size: -; D gene: TRBD2; V gene: TRBV27; J gene: TRBJ2-7; CDR3 DNA: TGTGCCAGCAGTCCTCGGACTAGCGGGAGATCTCAGCAGTACTTC; CDR3 protein: CASSPRTSGRSQQYF
clone size: -; D gene: -; V gene: TRBV4-3; J gene: TRBJ2-1; CDR3 DNA: TGCGCCAGCAGCCAAGAAGGCCGGGGGATGGATGAGCAGTTCTTC; CDR3 protein: CASSQEGRGMDEQFF
clone size: -; D gene: TRBD2; V gene: TRBV9; J gene: TRBJ2-2; CDR3 DNA: TGTGCCAGCAGCGTAGATGCACTAGCGCCGTACTCCGGGGAGCTGTTTTTT; CDR3 protein: CASSVDALAPYSGELFF
clone size: -; D gene: -; V gene: TRBV27; J gene: TRBJ1-5; CDR3 DNA: TGTGCCAGCAGTTTCTGGGGCCAGCCCCAGCATTTT; CDR3 protein: CASSFWGQPQHF